This TCR beta chain was recorded in a study of siplizumab effects on memory and regulatory T cells (dated by TCRdb to the late 2010s). Regarding the complete study: The effect of the anti-CD2 antibody siplizumab on alloreactive T-cell subsets was examined in allogeneic mixed lymphocyte reactions constructed from human PBMCs. Broad study findings and their caveats: Among mappable alloreactive CD4+ clones, the Treg-derived fraction averaged around 70% with siplizumab versus around 25% in control reactions. Sequences below about 10^-5 frequency were poorly captured, so only a minor fraction of alloreactive clones could be mapped to unstimulated subsets. Whether proliferating Tregs from siplizumab cultures were suppressive was not functionally confirmed. Greater diversity appeared to be present in unstimulated naive T cells than in memory T cells, and a substantial contribution to the alloresponse seemed to be made by naive cells. Siplizumab significantly lowered the cumulative frequency of alloreactive sequences that could be traced to unstimulated CD4+ memory T cells. Roughly 75-97% of proliferating CD4+ or CD8+ clones could not be assigned a naive or memory phenotype.

The library was prepared using the immunoSEQ multiplex PCR assay. Each sample had around 92,000 TCR templates assayed by the deep sequencing platform. Genomic DNA extracted from sorted T cells was used for TCRbeta CDR3 sequencing. The study's own analysis went as follows. The R programming language was used for clonal analysis of the TCRbeta CDR3 data. Alloreactive CD4+ and CD8+ clones were defined by comparing unstimulated samples with post-reaction CFSE-low samples. By matching sequences to the repertoires of sorted unstimulated Treg and non-Treg cells, each alloreactive CD4+ clone was assigned a regulatory or non-regulatory origin. Entries here come from immuneACCESS through TCRdb and include only in-frame sequences with V and J called. Some clones fail to appear in such tables; in the studies checked, an unresolved V gene covers under half of the shortfall, and the cause of the remainder is unknown. Clone size and the V and J calls come from that table; the DNA yielded D and trimming. This sample gives under 110,000 clones in total; over 90% of them show up just once. The ten largest clonotypes hold about 12% of the sample.

Sorted unstimulated T cells and proliferating T cells recovered from mixed lymphocyte reactions underwent TCRbeta CDR3 sequencing. Fresh whole blood from around 11 HLA-typed healthy donors was used to isolate PBMCs. To map where alloreactive clones came from, unstimulated CD4+ non-regulatory T cells were FACS-sorted. Regarding this clone: Its antigen is currently not known. No base quality information exists; no much larger clone differs at one position.

The receptor was derived from a human donor in good health. Sequencing was done on a sample of non-Treg CD4+ T cells sorted from blood. In the paper's terms, the cell subset or site label means: FACS-sorted unstimulated CD4+ non-regulatory T cells.

CDR3 protein: CSVEDWGTYNEQFF. Read as DNA, the sequence is TGCAGCGTTGAAGATTGGGGGACCTACAATGAGCAGTTCTTC. The sequence joins TRBV29-1 to TRBJ2-1; the D gene could be either TRBD1 or TRBD2, each agreeing at 5 bases. Looking up the germline V gene yields CDR1 SQVTM and CDR2 ANQGSEA. The trim is 0 bases for V and 2 bases for J, with a gap of 8 bases between the germline ends. The CDR3 covers 14 residues, taking in both the cysteine and the phenylalanine. Just CDR3 DNA is preserved here, 42 bases in frame from base 1.